Sequencing of this TCR beta chain was carried out in a study of cytomegalovirus exposure and HLA in healthy donors. Primers: 60 Vbeta forward and 13 Jbeta reverse. The data were produced by immunoSEQ multiplex PCR, yet TCRdb's version contains in-frame clones alone and is incomplete. This sample has roughly 200,000 clones, with over 75% found just once. Trimming took 0 bases from V and 5 from J, leaving 10 bases between them. This CDR3 contains 14 residues. Looked up from germline, CDR1 is KGHSH and CDR2 is LQKENI. Study observations and caveats: Highly shared sequence variants in one cluster were likely a sequencing artifact. CMV serostatus was the sole immune exposure information available. An Asian-associated ancestry cluster reportedly showed fewer N-insertions than the roughly 670-donor mean in a later analysis.

Turning to this clone: The antigen is not known.

The specimen was PBMCs. This clonotype was sampled from a woman aged 50 to 60 in good health and CMV-seronegative. V usage is TRBV18 and J usage is TRBJ2-5; D possibly corresponds to TRBD1 (6 bases). CDR3 nucleotides: TGTGCCAGCTCACCACCGTCAGGGGCCGAGACCCAGTACTTC. Translating it yields CASSPPSGAETQYF.